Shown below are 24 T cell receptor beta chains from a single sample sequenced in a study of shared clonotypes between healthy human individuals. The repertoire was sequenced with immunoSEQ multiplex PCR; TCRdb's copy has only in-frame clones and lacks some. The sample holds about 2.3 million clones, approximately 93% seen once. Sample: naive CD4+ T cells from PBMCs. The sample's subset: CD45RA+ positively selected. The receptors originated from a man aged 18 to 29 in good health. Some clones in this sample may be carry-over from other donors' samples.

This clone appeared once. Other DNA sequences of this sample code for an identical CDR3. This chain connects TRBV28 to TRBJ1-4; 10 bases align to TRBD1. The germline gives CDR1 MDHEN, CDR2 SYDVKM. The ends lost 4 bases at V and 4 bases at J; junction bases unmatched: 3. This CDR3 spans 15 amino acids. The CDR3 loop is CASSSRTGGNEKLFF. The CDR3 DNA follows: TGTGCCAGCAGTTCAAGGACAGGGGGTAATGAAAAACTGTTTTTT. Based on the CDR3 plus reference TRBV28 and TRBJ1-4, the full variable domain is DVKVTQSSRYLVKRTGEKVFLECVQDMDHENMFWYRQDPGLGLRLIYFSYDVKMKEKGDIPEGYSVSREKKERFSLILESASTNQTSMYLCASSSRTGGNEKLFFGSGTQLSVL.

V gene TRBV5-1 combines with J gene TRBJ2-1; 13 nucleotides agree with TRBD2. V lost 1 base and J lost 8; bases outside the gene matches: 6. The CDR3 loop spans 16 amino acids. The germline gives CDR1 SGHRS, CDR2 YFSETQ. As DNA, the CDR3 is TGCGCCAGCAGCTTGCTGTTAACTAGCGGGAGGGATGAGCAGTTCTTC. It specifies CASSLLLTSGRDEQFF.

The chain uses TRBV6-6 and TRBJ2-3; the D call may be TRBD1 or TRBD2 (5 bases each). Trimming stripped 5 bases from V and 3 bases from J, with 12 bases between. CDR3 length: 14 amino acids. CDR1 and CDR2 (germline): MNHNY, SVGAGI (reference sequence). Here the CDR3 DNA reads TGTGCCAGCAGTGTCCGGGACCAAACAGATACGCAGTATTTT. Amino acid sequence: CASSVRDQTDTQYF.

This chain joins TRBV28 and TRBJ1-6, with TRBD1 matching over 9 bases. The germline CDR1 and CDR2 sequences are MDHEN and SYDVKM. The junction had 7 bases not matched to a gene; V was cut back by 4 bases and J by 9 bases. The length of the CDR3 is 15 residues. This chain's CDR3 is CASSYGQGPSSPLHF. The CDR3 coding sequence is TGTGCCAGCAGTTACGGACAGGGGCCGAGTTCACCCCTCCACTTT.

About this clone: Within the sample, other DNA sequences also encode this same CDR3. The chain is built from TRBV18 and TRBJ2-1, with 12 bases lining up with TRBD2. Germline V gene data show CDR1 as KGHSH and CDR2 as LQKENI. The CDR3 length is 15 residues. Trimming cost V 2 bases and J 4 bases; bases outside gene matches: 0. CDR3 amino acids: CASSPGTSGYNEQFF. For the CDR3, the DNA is TGTGCCAGCTCACCAGGGACTAGCGGGTACAATGAGCAGTTCTTC.

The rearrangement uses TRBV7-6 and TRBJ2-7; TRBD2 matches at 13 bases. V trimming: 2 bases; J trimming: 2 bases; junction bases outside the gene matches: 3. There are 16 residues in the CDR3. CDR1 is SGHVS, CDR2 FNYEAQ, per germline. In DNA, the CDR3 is TGTGCCAGCAGCTTACTAGGGACTAGCGGGACCTACGAGCAGTACTTC. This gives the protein CASSLLGTSGTYEQYF. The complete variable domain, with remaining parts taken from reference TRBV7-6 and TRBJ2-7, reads GAGVSQSPRYKVTKRGQDVALRCDPISGHVSLYWYRQALGQGPEFLTYFNYEAQQDKSGLPNDRFSAERPEGSISTLTIQRTEQRDSAMYRCASSLLGTSGTYEQYFGPGTRLTVT.

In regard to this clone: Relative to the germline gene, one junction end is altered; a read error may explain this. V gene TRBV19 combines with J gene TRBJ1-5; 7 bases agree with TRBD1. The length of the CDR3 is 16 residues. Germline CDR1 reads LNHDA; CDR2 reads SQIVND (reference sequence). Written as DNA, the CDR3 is TGTGCCAGGAGTACCCCATTTAGGGGGCTTGGTCAGCCCCAGCATTTT. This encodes CARSTPFRGLGQPQHF.

CDR3 residues: CASSPTALAGPYNEQFF. CDR3 DNA sequence: TGTGCCAGCAGCCCCACCGCGTTAGCGGGACCCTACAATGAGCAGTTCTTC. This chain links TRBV7-3 with TRBJ2-1, with 8 bases that match TRBD2. The CDR3 is 17 amino acids. CDR1 and CDR2 from the germline V gene are SGHTA and FQGTGA. J lost 2 bases, V lost 5 bases, and 11 bases had no gene match.

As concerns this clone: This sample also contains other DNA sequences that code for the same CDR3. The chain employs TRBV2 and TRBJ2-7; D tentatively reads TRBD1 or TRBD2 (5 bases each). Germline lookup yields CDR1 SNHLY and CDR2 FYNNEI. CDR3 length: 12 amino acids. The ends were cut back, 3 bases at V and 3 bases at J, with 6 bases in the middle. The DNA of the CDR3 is TGTGCCAGCAGTGAGGGGGTCTACGAGCAGTACTTC. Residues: CASSEGVYEQYF.

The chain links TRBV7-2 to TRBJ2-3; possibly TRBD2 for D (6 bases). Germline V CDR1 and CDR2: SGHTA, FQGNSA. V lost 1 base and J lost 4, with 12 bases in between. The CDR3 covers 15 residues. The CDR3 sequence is CASSLVGSGADTQYF. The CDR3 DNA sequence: TGTGCCAGCAGCTTAGTAGGATCGGGAGCAGATACGCAGTATTTT.

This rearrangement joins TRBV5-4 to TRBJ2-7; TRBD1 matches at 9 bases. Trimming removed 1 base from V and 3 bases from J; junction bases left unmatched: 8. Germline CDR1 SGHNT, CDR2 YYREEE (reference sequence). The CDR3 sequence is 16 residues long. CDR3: CASSLLEWGQGYEQYF. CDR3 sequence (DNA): TGTGCCAGCAGCTTGTTGGAGTGGGGACAGGGCTACGAGCAGTACTTC.

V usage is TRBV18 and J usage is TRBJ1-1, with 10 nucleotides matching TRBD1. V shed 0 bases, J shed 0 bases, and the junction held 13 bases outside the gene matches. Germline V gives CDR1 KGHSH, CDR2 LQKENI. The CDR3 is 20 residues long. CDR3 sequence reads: CASSPPRGAGTGDMNTEAFF. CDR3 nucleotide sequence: TGTGCCAGCTCACCACCGCGGGGCGCCGGGACAGGGGACATGAACACTGAAGCTTTCTTT. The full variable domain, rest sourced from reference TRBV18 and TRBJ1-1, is NAGVMQNPRHLVRRRGQEARLRCSPMKGHSHVYWYRQLPEEGLKFMVYLQKENIIDESGMPKERFSAEFPKEGPSILRIQQVVRGDSAAYFCASSPPRGAGTGDMNTEAFFGQGTRLTVV.

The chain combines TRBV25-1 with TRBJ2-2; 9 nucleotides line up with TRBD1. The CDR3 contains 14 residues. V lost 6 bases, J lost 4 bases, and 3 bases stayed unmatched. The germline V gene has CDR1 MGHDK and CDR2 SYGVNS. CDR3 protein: CASREQGATGELFF. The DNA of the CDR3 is TGTGCCAGCAGAGAACAGGGGGCCACCGGGGAGCTGTTTTTT.

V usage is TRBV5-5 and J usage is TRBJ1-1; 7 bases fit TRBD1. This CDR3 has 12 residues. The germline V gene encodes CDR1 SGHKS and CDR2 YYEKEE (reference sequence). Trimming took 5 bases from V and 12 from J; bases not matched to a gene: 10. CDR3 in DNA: TGTGCCAGCAGGTCGGGGGGACAGCGAACTTTCTTT. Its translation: CASRSGGQRTFF.

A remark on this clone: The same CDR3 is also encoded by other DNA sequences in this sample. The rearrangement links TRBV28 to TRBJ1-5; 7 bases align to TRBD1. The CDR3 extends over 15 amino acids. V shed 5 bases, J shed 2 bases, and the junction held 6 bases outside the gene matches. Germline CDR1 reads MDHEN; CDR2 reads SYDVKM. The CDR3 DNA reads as TGTGCCAGCAGTACGATAGGACAGGGCAATCAGCCCCAGCATTTT. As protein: CASSTIGQGNQPQHF.

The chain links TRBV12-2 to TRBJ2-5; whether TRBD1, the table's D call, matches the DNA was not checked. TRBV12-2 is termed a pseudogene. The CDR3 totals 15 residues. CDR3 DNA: TGTGCAAGTCGTTCAGAGGACAGGGGAGAAGAGACCCAGTACTTC. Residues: CASRSEDRGEETQYF.

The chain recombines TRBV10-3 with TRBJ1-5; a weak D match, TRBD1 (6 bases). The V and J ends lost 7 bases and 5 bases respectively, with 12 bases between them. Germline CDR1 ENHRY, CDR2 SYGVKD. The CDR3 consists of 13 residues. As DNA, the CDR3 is TGTGCCATCAAAACAGGGTTGGATCAGCCCCAGCATTTT. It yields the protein CAIKTGLDQPQHF.

The CDR3 sequence: CASSTGQAYGYTF. In DNA form, the CDR3 reads TGTGCCAGCAGCACGGGACAGGCATATGGCTACACCTTC. J is TRBJ1-2 and V is TRBV5-4; the match to TRBD1 covers 8 bases. Trimming cost V 4 bases and J 5 bases; bases outside gene matches: 4. This CDR3 has 13 residues. CDR1 and CDR2 from the germline V gene are SGHNT and YYREEE (reference sequence). The full variable domain, in which reference TRBV5-4 and TRBJ1-2 provide the parts outside the CDR3, is ETGVTQSPTHLIKTRGQQVTLRCSSQSGHNTVSWYQQALGQGPQFIFQYYREEENGRGNFPPRFSGLQFPNYSSELNVNALELDDSALYLCASSTGQAYGYTFGSGTRLTVV.

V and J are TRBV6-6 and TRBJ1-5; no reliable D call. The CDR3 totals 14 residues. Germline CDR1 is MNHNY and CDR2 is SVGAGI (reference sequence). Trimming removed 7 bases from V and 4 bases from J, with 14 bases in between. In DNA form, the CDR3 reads TGTGCCAGCACGAGGGCAAGCAGTAATCAGCCCCAGCATTTT. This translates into CASTRASSNQPQHF.

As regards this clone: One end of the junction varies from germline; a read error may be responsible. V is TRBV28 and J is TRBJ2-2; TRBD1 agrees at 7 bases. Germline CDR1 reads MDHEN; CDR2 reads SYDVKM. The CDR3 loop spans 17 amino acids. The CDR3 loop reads CASSLWAGTVNTGELFF. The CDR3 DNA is TGTGCCAGCAGTCTATGGGCCGGGACAGTTAACACCGGGGAGCTGTTTTTT.

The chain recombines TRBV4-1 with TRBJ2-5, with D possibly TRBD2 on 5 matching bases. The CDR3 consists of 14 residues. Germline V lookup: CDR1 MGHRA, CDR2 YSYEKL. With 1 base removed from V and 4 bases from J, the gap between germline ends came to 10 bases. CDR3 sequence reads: CASSQARGIETQYF. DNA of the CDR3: TGCGCCAGCAGCCAAGCCCGGGGAATAGAGACCCAGTACTTC.

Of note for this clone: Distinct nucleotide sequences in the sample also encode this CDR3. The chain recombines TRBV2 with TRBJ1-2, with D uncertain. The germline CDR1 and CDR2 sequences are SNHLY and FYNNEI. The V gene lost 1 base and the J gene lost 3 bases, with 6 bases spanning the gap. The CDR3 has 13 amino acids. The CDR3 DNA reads TGTGCCAGCAGTGAAGAGGGAGACTATGGCTACACCTTC. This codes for CASSEEGDYGYTF.

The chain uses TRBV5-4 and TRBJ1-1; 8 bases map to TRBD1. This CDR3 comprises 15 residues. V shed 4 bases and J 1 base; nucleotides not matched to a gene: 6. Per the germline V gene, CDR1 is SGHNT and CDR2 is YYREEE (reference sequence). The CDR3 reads CASSPGQVRNTEAFF. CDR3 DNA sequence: TGTGCCAGCAGCCCGGGACAGGTGAGGAACACTGAAGCTTTCTTT.

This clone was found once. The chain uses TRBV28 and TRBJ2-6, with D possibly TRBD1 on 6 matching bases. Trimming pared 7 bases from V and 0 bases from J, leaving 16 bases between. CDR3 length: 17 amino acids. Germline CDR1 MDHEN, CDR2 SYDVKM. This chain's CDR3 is CASKQRGTRSGANVLTF. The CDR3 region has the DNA TGTGCCAGCAAACAGAGGGGGACGCGCTCTGGGGCCAACGTCCTGACTTTC.